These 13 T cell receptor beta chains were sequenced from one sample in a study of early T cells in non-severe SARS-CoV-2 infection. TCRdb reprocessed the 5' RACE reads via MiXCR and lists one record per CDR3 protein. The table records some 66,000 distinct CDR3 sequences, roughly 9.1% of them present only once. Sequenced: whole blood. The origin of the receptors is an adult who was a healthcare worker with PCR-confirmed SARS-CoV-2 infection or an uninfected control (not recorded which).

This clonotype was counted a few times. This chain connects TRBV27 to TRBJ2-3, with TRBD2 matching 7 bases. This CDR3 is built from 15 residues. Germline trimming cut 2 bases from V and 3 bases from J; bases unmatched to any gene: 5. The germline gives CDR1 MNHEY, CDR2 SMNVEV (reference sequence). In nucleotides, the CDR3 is TGTGCCAGCAGTTTAGGCGGGAGTAGAACAGATACGCAGTATTTT. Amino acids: CASSLGGSRTDTQYF.

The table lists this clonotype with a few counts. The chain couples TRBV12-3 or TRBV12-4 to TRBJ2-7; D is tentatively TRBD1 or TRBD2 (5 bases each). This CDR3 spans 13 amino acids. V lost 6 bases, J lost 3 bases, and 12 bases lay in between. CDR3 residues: CASRVAGSYEQYF. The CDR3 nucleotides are TGTGCCAGCAGAGTTGCAGGGAGCTACGAGCAGTACTTC.

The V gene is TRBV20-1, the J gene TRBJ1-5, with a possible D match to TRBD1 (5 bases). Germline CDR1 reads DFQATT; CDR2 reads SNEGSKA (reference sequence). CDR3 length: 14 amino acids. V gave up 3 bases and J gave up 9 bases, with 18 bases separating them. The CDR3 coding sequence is TGCAGTGCTAGTAGGGACTCCTTCGGAGGGCCCCAGCATTTT. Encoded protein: CSASRDSFGGPQHF.

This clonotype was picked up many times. CDR3 protein: CASSPRQGAYEQYF. CDR3 nucleotide sequence: TGTGCCAGCAGTCCCCGACAGGGGGCTTACGAGCAGTACTTC. V is TRBV27 and J is TRBJ2-7, with 10 nucleotides matching TRBD1. V lost 5 bases to trimming and J lost 4 bases; unmatched junction nucleotides: 5. CDR3 size: 14 residues. Per germline, CDR1 MNHEY and CDR2 SMNVEV (reference sequence).

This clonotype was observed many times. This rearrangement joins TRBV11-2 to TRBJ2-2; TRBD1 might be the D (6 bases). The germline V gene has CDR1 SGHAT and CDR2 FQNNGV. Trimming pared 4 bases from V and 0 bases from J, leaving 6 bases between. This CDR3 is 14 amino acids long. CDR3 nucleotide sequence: TGTGCCAGCAGCTGGGACACGAACACCGGGGAGCTGTTTTTT. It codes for CASSWDTNTGELFF.

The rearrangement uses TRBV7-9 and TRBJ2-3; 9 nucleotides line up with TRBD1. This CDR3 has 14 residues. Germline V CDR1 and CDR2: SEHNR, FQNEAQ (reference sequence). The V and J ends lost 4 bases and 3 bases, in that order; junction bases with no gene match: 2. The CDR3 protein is CASSSGTGTDTQYF. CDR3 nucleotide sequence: TGTGCCAGCAGCTCCGGGACAGGGACAGATACGCAGTATTTT. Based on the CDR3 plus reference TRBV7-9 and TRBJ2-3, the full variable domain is DTGVSQNPRHKITKRGQNVTFRCDPISEHNRLYWYRQTLGQGPEFLTYFQNEAQLEKSRLLSDRFSAERPKGSFSTLEIQRTEQGDSAMYLCASSSGTGTDTQYFGPGTRLTVL.

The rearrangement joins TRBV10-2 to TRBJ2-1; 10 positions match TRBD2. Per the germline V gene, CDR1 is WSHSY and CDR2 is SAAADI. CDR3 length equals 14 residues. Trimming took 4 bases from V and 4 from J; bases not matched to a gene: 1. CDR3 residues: CASSAAGGYNEQFF. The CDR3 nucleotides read TGCGCCAGCAGTGCAGCGGGAGGGTACAATGAGCAGTTCTTC.

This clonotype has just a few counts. CDR3 nucleotides: TGTGCCAGCGGCCTTGAGGGATCCTACACAGATACGCAGTATTTT. Translating it yields CASGLEGSYTDTQYF. The chain links TRBV9 to TRBJ2-3, with D perhaps matching TRBD2 (5 bases). V gave up 7 bases and J gave up 2 bases, with 17 bases separating them. Per the germline V gene, CDR1 is SGDLS and CDR2 is YYNGEE. The CDR3 contains 15 residues. Full variable domain (remainder filled in from reference TRBV9 and TRBJ2-3): DSGVTQTPKHLITATGQRVTLRCSPRSGDLSVYWYQQSLDQGLQFLIQYYNGEERAKGNILERFSAQQFPDLHSELNLSSLELGDSALYFCASGLEGSYTDTQYFGPGTRLTVL.

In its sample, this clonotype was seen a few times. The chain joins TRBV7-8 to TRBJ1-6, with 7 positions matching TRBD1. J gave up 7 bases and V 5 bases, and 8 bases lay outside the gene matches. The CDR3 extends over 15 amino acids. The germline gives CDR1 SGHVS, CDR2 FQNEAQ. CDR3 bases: TGTGCCAGCAGCCCCGGGACAGCTCAAAATTCACCCCTCCACTTT. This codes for CASSPGTAQNSPLHF.

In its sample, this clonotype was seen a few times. The CDR3 sequence is CASSLTGREQPQHF. CDR3 nucleotides: TGTGCCAGCAGCTTAACAGGTAGAGAACAGCCCCAGCATTTT. This chain joins TRBV7-3 and TRBJ1-5, with D uncertain. The CDR3 spans 14 residues. V lost 0 bases and J 7 bases, leaving 10 bases between the germline ends. Germline V gene sequence: CDR1 SGHTA, CDR2 FQGTGA.

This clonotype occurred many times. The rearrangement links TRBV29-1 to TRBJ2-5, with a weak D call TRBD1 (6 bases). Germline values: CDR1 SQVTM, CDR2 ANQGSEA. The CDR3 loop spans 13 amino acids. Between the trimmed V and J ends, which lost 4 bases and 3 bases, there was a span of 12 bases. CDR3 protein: CSVVQPGEETQYF. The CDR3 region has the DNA TGCAGCGTTGTCCAGCCAGGGGAAGAGACCCAGTACTTC.

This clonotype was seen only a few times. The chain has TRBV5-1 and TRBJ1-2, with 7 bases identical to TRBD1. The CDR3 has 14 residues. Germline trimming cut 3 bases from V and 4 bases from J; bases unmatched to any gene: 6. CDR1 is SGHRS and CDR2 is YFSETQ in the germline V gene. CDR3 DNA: TGCGCCAGCAGCTCCACCGGGACAGTCTATGGCTACACCTTC. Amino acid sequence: CASSSTGTVYGYTF.

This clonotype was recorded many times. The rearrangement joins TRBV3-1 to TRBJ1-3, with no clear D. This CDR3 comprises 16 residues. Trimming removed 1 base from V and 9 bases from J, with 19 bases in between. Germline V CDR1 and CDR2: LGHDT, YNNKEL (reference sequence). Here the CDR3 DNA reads TGTGCCAGCAGCCAAGGAGGTGCGGGAGGTTCTGGCACCATATATTTT. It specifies CASSQGGAGGSGTIYF.